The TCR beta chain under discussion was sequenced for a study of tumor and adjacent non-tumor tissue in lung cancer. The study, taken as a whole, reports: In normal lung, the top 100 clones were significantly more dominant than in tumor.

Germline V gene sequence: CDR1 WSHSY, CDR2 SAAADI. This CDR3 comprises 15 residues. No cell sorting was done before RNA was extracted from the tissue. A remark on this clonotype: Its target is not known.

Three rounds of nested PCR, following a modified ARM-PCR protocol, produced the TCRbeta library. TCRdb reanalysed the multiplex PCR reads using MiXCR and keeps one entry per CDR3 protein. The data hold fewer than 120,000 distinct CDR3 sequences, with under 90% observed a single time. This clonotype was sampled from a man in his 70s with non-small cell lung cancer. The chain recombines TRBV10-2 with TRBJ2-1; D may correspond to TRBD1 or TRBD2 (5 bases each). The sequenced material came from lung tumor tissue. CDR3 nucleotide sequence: TGCGCTCGCAGGTCCCCGGGACCCTCTTCTCAGGAGCAGTTCTTC. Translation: CARRSPGPSSQEQFF.